This TCR beta chain was observed in a study of cytomegalovirus exposure and HLA in healthy donors. Worth noting for this clone: The antigen is unknown.

The PCR employed 60 Vbeta primers together with 13 Jbeta primers. The protocol was immunoSEQ multiplex PCR, while the TCRdb copy is restricted to in-frame clones and leaves out a portion. The sample consists of around 110,000 clones, roughly 83% of them appearing once. General observations from the study: In all likelihood, a cluster of highly shared sequence variants was a sequencing artifact. One variant, a missense change in DCLRE1C, was linked in a later analysis to TCR beta V- and J-gene trimming.

With 4 bases removed from V and 0 bases from J, the gap between germline ends came to 16 bases. CDR1 and CDR2 from the germline V gene are SGHTA and FQGNSA. The CDR3 has 16 residues. This TCR was recovered from a man aged 25-45 years in good health and CMV-seropositive. Sequencing was performed on PBMCs. The gene calls are TRBV7-2 and TRBJ2-7, with D perhaps matching TRBD2 (5 bases). As DNA, the CDR3 is TGTGCCAGCAGCTCCCAGAGAGGGCGGAGCTCCTACGAGCAGTACTTC. Translation gives CASSSQRGRSSYEQYF.